These T cell receptor beta chains were read from a single sample in a study of cytomegalovirus exposure and HLA in healthy donors. TCRdb keeps only in-frame clones here, not all; method: immunoSEQ multiplex PCR. This table has 85,000 to 120,000 clones, roughly four fifths appearing once. Sequencing used PBMCs. Receptor source: a man aged 50 to 60 in good health and CMV-seronegative. Each CDR3 is given without its conserved first and last residue.

CDR3: ASSRGIQETQY
V: TRBV6-5

CDR3: ASSSYSSGANVLT
V: TRBV6-6

CDR3: ASSYRGLETQY
V: TRBV6-6

CDR3: ASSPGTGELF
V: TRBV7-3

CDR3: ASSFDRDNTEAF
V: TRBV27

CDR3: AIREGVSPLH
V: TRBV10-3

CDR3: ASSRGHQDTQY
V: TRBV6-5

CDR3: ASSPARGGDTQY
V: TRBV5-1

CDR3: ASSQGQRETQY
V: TRBV7-8

CDR3: ASSLERGTGDYT
V: TRBV7-2

CDR3: SSKQSTDTQY
V: TRBV7-9

CDR3: ASSWVRGPHGKLF
V: TRBV7-6

CDR3: ATTKNSYTEAF
V: TRBV6-5

CDR3: ASSFGQASSYEQY
V: TRBV5-4

CDR3: ASSERAGVVSNYGYT
V: TRBV2

CDR3: ASSPANTRETQY
V: TRBV14

CDR3: ASSFREINQPQH
V: TRBV7-2

CDR3: ASSPASTGTNYGYT
V: TRBV19

CDR3: ASSPGEGGSYEQY
V: TRBV18

CDR3: ASSSGLAVSDTQY
V: TRBV7-9

CDR3: ASSSPGLDSGETQY
V: TRBV19

CDR3: ASSSKRGGSIPELF
V: TRBV11-2

CDR3: ASSVGGSMSGYT
V: TRBV10-2

CDR3: ASSSPASESTDTQY
V: TRBV11-2

CDR3: ASGTEIMNTEAF
V: TRBV6-6

CDR3: ASSLVMRFTDTQY
V: TRBV7-9

CDR3: ASSAVGPVYGYT
V: TRBV28

CDR3: ASSPGTSGAYEQF
V: TRBV7-3

CDR3: SVDRGHEQF
V: TRBV29-1

CDR3: ASSPRTSGGTRLSEQF
V: TRBV18

CDR3: ASSYQDRGYGYT
V: TRBV7-9

CDR3: ASSQPPTDIQY
V: TRBV4-1

CDR3: ASSSSGGSNQPQH
V: TRBV19

CDR3: ASSIGTDTQY
V: TRBV5-6

CDR3: ASSPGRAEETQY
V: TRBV18

CDR3: AISESEGQGNTEAF
V: TRBV10-3

CDR3: ASVNRADTQY
V: TRBV25-1

CDR3: AWSPRDRAEKLF
V: TRBV30

CDR3: ASRKGQRGGELF
V: TRBV6-1

CDR3: ASSYQGLKNTEAF
V: TRBV6-5

CDR3: ASSLPTGVFTEAF
V: TRBV5-6

CDR3: ASSSEQGAQGANVLT
V: TRBV7-9

CDR3: ASTYFPNTEAF
V: TRBV10-2

CDR3: ASSASGGSSYNEQF
V: TRBV9

CDR3: ASSLVAGGPKDYGYT
V: TRBV7-2

CDR3: ASTRGVGNTIY
V: TRBV19

CDR3: ATNTGLGRTEAF
V: TRBV19

CDR3: AWKEQVNTEAF
V: TRBV30

CDR3: ASTRQGSEAF
V: TRBV7-9

CDR3: ASSLLPVEFATQF
V: TRBV11-2

CDR3: ASSTFSGGPHNEQF
V: TRBV27

CDR3: ASSLDRLGGEQY
V: TRBV7-3

CDR3: ASSSSRADLH
V: TRBV9

CDR3: SVAGGAQDTQY
V: TRBV29-1

CDR3: ASSLGRGGGYT
V: TRBV11-2